These 27 T cell receptor beta chains came from one sample sequenced in a study of blood T cell repertoires in COVID-19. The method was immunoSEQ multiplex PCR; TCRdb's version includes in-frame clones alone and lacks a portion of them. Of 200,000 to 250,000 clones listed, about four fifths are singletons. Sequences were obtained from peripheral blood. The receptor source for this set is a woman older than 75 with COVID-19, enrolled during active disease.

This sequence joins TRBV6-5 and TRBJ1-4; D is unresolved. Deletions cut 0 bases from V and 10 bases from J, with 12 bases between. Germline V gives CDR1 MNHEY, CDR2 SVGAGI. The CDR3 is 14 residues long. The CDR3 protein is CASSYSEASRKLFF. CDR3 in DNA: TGTGCCAGCAGTTACTCAGAGGCCAGCAGAAAACTGTTTTTT.

The V call is TRBV5-6, the J call TRBJ1-1; tentative D call: TRBD1 (6 bases). V lost 0 bases and J 5 bases, leaving 14 bases between the germline ends. CDR1 and CDR2 from the germline V gene are SGHDT and YYEEEE. This CDR3 region has 15 residues. Here the CDR3 reads CASSLEGVMRTEAFF. CDR3 coding DNA: TGTGCCAGCAGCTTGGAGGGGGTGATGCGGACTGAAGCTTTCTTT.

The V call is TRBV3-1 (or the pseudogene TRBV3-2), the J call TRBJ2-3; weak D call: TRBD2 (5 bases). Germline V lookup: CDR1 LGHDT, CDR2 YNNKEL (reference sequence). The length of the CDR3 is 14 residues. Between the trimmed V and J ends, which lost 3 bases and 0 bases, there was a span of 7 bases. The CDR3 bases are TGTGCCAGCAGCCAGAGCGGAAGCACAGATACGCAGTATTTT. Amino acids: CASSQSGSTDTQYF.

This clone has only a few counts. J is TRBJ1-5 and V is TRBV19; D uncertain. Germline lookup yields CDR1 LNHDA and CDR2 SQIVND (reference sequence). The CDR3 has 16 residues. V lost 7 bases to trimming and J lost 5 bases, with 21 bases between them. CDR3 DNA sequence: TGTGCCAGTACAGTTACGACAACCCTCCTGGATCAGCCCCAGCATTTT. Translating it yields CASTVTTTLLDQPQHF. The full variable domain, its missing parts supplied by reference TRBV19 and TRBJ1-5, is DGGITQSPKYLFRKEGQNVTLSCEQNLNHDAMYWYRQDPGQGLRLIYYSQIVNDFQKGDIAEGYSVSREKKESFPLTVTSAQKNPTAFYLCASTVTTTLLDQPQHFGDGTRLSIL.

The chain combines TRBV9 with TRBJ2-5, with D possibly being TRBD1 (5 bases). The CDR3 is 15 residues long. Germline-derived CDR1 and CDR2 are SGDLS and YYNGEE. Trimming removed 4 bases from V and 5 bases from J, with 18 bases in between. The CDR3 nucleotides read TGTGCCAGCAGCACAGGTGCCGGGCTGGGGGAGACCCAGTACTTC. Protein sequence: CASSTGAGLGETQYF.

This chain uses TRBV5-1 with TRBJ2-3; no reliable D call. Trimming removed 3 bases at V and 0 bases at J, with 11 bases between. CDR1 is SGHRS, CDR2 YFSETQ, per germline. This CDR3 comprises 15 residues. Here the CDR3 DNA reads TGCGCCAGCAGCTCTCTTGGGCCTAGCACAGATACGCAGTATTTT. Translating gives CASSSLGPSTDTQYF.

J is TRBJ1-2 and V is TRBV4-1; D may be TRBD1 (6 bases). This CDR3 is built from 15 residues. Germline loops: CDR1 MGHRA, CDR2 YSYEKL. V was pared by 2 bases and J by 3 bases, with 13 bases between. Here the CDR3 reads CASSQRGGADYGYTF. The CDR3 coding sequence is TGCGCCAGCAGCCAAAGGGGGGGGGCCGACTATGGCTACACCTTC.

This clone is a singleton in its sample. The chain recombines TRBV7-2 with TRBJ1-5; 8 bases fit TRBD1. V was pared by 5 bases and J by 1 base, with 4 bases of the junction left unmatched. Germline CDR1 and CDR2: SGHTA and FQGNSA. This CDR3 contains 15 residues. The DNA for the CDR3 is TGTGCCAGCAGCGTACAGGGGGAAAGCAATCAGCCCCAGCATTTT. The encoded protein is CASSVQGESNQPQHF. Supplemented by reference TRBV7-2 and TRBJ1-5, the full variable domain reads GAGVSQSPSNKVTEKGKDVELRCDPISGHTALYWYRQSLGQGLEFLIYFQGNSAPDKSGLPSDRFSAERTGGSVSTLTIQRTQQEDSAVYLCASSVQGESNQPQHFGDGTRLSIL.

The chain has TRBV7-9 and TRBJ1-2; no clear D gene. The CDR3 totals 14 residues. V was cut by 2 bases and J by 0 bases, with 7 bases left in between. Germline V gene sequence: CDR1 SEHNR, CDR2 FQNEAQ (reference sequence). DNA of the CDR3: TGTGCCAGCAGCTTATTAGTAGCTAACTATGGCTACACCTTC. Its protein is CASSLLVANYGYTF.

The gene calls are TRBV2 and TRBJ1-2; D gene uncertain. Trimming cost V 5 bases and J 4 bases, with 8 bases left between them. Per germline, CDR1 SNHLY and CDR2 FYNNEI. The length of the CDR3 is 12 residues. The CDR3 spells CASSPTLYGYTF. The CDR3 DNA sequence: TGTGCCAGCAGTCCTACTCTCTATGGCTACACCTTC.

This clone was observed a single time. As the CDR3 is not closed by the conserved phenylalanine or tryptophan, this likely results from a read error. The DNA is left out, because the CDR3 cannot be placed on it with certainty; the CDR3 is given as TCRdb lists it. This rearrangement joins TRBV6-5 to TRBJ1-1. The CDR3 comprises 11 residues, both ends counted. Per the germline V gene, CDR1 is MNHEY and CDR2 is SVGAGI. The chain's CDR3 is CASTEEATWVR.

The rearrangement links TRBV6-1 to TRBJ2-3; 9 nucleotides align to TRBD2. Trimming removed 1 base from V and 0 bases from J; junction bases left unmatched: 8. The CDR3 consists of 18 residues. CDR1 is MNHNS, CDR2 SASEGT, per germline. CDR3 sequence (DNA): TGTGCCAGCAGTGAAGGGGTGGCTAGCGGGGCTAGCACAGATACGCAGTATTTT. It specifies CASSEGVASGASTDTQYF.

This chain links TRBV9 with TRBJ2-1; a weak D match, TRBD1 (5 bases). This CDR3 is built from 14 residues. Trimming took off 0 bases at V and 16 bases at J, with 20 bases between the two ends. In germline, CDR1 is SGDLS, CDR2 YYNGEE. The CDR3 reads CASSVANSPTVQFF. The CDR3, as DNA: TGTGCCAGCAGCGTAGCTAACTCGCCGACAGTACAATTCTTC.

The chain carries TRBV15 and TRBJ2-3; D ambiguous. The length of the CDR3 is 15 residues. V shed 3 bases and J shed 0 bases, with 10 bases lying between them. CDR1 is LNHNV and CDR2 is YYDKDF in the germline V gene (reference sequence). The CDR3 sequence: CATSSGKRSTDTQYF. In DNA form, the CDR3 reads TGTGCCACCAGCAGCGGAAAGCGTAGCACAGATACGCAGTATTTT.

V gene TRBV19 combines with J gene TRBJ2-1; 12 bases match TRBD2. The V gene's germline CDR1 is LNHDA and CDR2 SQIVND (reference sequence). This CDR3 contains 16 residues. Losses at the gene ends were 4 bases for V and 3 bases for J; bases not matched to a gene: 4. CDR3 DNA: TGTGCCAGTAGTACCCAACTAGCGGGAGGCTACAATGAGCAGTTCTTC. Its translation: CASSTQLAGGYNEQFF.

This chain joins TRBV5-8 and TRBJ1-5; no reliable D call. Trimming took 3 bases from V and 3 from J, leaving 16 bases between them. The CDR3 extends over 16 amino acids. Germline CDR1 reads SGHTS; CDR2 reads YDEGEE. CDR3 amino acids: CASSSATGVSNQPQHF. The CDR3 DNA sequence: TGTGCCAGCAGCTCCGCTACCGGGGTCTCCAATCAGCCCCAGCATTTT.

The chain has TRBV5-8 and TRBJ1-2; TRBD1 matches 7 bases. After removal of 5 bases from V and 8 bases from J, the junction contained 6 bases not matched to a gene. CDR1 SGHTS and CDR2 YDEGEE come from the germline V gene. The CDR3 totals 12 residues. This CDR3 reads CASSGTVGGYTF. The CDR3 DNA reads TGTGCCAGCAGTGGGACAGTCGGAGGCTACACCTTC.

This rearrangement joins TRBV7-9 to TRBJ2-1, with D possibly matching TRBD1 (6 bases). There are 12 residues in the CDR3. With 5 bases removed from V and 8 bases from J, the gap between germline ends came to 10 bases. CDR1 and CDR2 (germline): SEHNR, FQNEAQ (reference sequence). The CDR3 DNA follows: TGTGCCAGCAGCATACAGGGCTATGAGCAGTTCTTC. Protein sequence: CASSIQGYEQFF.

The J gene is TRBJ1-6, the V gene TRBV28; D is undetermined. CDR3 length: 15 residues. CDR1 is MDHEN, CDR2 SYDVKM, per germline. Trimming took off 2 bases at V and 4 bases at J, with 9 bases between the two ends. For the CDR3, the DNA is TGTGCCAGCAGTTTAAGAGAAGTTTATAATTCACCCCTCCACTTT. The encoded protein is CASSLREVYNSPLHF. The whole variable domain, remainder taken from reference TRBV28 and TRBJ1-6, is DVKVTQSSRYLVKRTGEKVFLECVQDMDHENMFWYRQDPGLGLRLIYFSYDVKMKEKGDIPEGYSVSREKKERFSLILESASTNQTSMYLCASSLREVYNSPLHFGNGTRLTVT.

The chain recombines TRBV5-4 with TRBJ2-7; 7 nucleotides match TRBD1. Germline CDR1 and CDR2: SGHNT and YYREEE (reference sequence). The J segment lost 3 bases and the V segment lost 6 bases, leaving 9 bases of the junction unmatched. This CDR3 contains 14 residues. In DNA form, the CDR3 reads TGTGCCAGCACCTCACAGGGGTCCGTCTACGAGCAGTACTTC. Protein sequence: CASTSQGSVYEQYF.

J is TRBJ2-1 and V is TRBV3-1 (or the pseudogene TRBV3-2); 10 bases agree with TRBD1. After removal of 1 base from V and 4 bases from J, the junction contained 1 base not matched to a gene. The CDR3 extends over 15 amino acids. The V gene's germline CDR1 is LGHDT and CDR2 YNNKEL (reference sequence). CDR3 bases: TGTGCCAGCAGCCAAGGGACAGGGGGATACAATGAGCAGTTCTTC. This translates into CASSQGTGGYNEQFF.

The rearrangement joins TRBV10-3 to TRBJ2-5; perhaps TRBD2 as D (5 bases). Germline V gene data show CDR1 as ENHRY and CDR2 as SYGVKD. The CDR3 spans 13 residues. Trimming removed 6 bases at V and 5 bases at J, with 13 bases between. CDR3 sequence reads: CAIRASIRETQYF. The CDR3 DNA sequence: TGTGCCATCAGGGCTAGCATCCGGGAGACCCAGTACTTC.

The J gene is TRBJ1-1, the V gene TRBV7-2, with TRBD1 matching over 7 bases. The CDR3 has 15 residues. Germline loops: CDR1 SGHTA, CDR2 FQGNSA. Germline trimming cut 5 bases from V and 1 base from J; bases unmatched to any gene: 7. CDR3 loop: CASSTEGAGNTEAFF. The CDR3 DNA is TGTGCCAGCAGCACTGAGGGGGCAGGGAACACTGAAGCTTTCTTT.

The chain combines TRBV5-6 with TRBJ2-7; 12 bases fit TRBD2. The V and J ends lost 4 bases and 9 bases, in that order; junction bases with no gene match: 2. The CDR3 contains 12 residues. CDR1 and CDR2 from the germline V gene are SGHDT and YYEEEE. DNA for the CDR3: TGTGCCAGCAGCGCGACTAGCGGGGGGCAGTACTTC. Amino acid sequence: CASSATSGGQYF.

This chain connects TRBV5-1 to TRBJ2-1; D is ambiguous. Trimming shortened V by 1 base and J by 6 bases, and 8 bases separated the two germline ends. This CDR3 is built from 13 residues. Germline V gene sequence: CDR1 SGHRS, CDR2 YFSETQ. The CDR3 loop is CASSLMASNEQFF. The CDR3, as DNA: TGCGCCAGCAGCTTGATGGCCAGCAATGAGCAGTTCTTC.

J is TRBJ2-5 and V is TRBV5-1; weak D call: TRBD1 (6 bases). V was shortened by 3 bases and J by 4 bases, with 19 bases between the two germline ends. The CDR3 extends over 16 amino acids. CDR1 is SGHRS, CDR2 YFSETQ, per germline. This chain's CDR3 is CASSSQGPMTPETQYF. In nucleotides, the CDR3 is TGCGCCAGCAGCTCACAGGGACCCATGACTCCAGAGACCCAGTACTTC. The full variable domain, rest sourced from reference TRBV5-1 and TRBJ2-5, is KAGVTQTPRYLIKTRGQQVTLSCSPISGHRSVSWYQQTPGQGLQFLFEYFSETQRNKGNFPGRFSGRQFSNSRSEMNVSTLELGDSALYLCASSSQGPMTPETQYFGPGTRLLVL.

The chain joins TRBV20-1 to TRBJ1-6; D uncertain. Trimming removed 3 bases from V and 7 bases from J, with 7 bases in between. This CDR3 spans 12 amino acids. Germline-derived CDR1 and CDR2 are DFQATT and SNEGSKA (reference sequence). CDR3 sequence reads: CSASPLNSPLHF. CDR3 DNA sequence: TGCAGTGCTAGTCCCTTAAATTCACCCCTCCACTTT.